The T cell receptor beta chain under discussion was sequenced for a study of T cell responses to AZD1222 COVID-19 vaccine. Overall study results and limits: The donors showed a predominance of white British ancestry and of females, with possible underestimation of clonal diversity. Vaccine-associated CD4 TCRs ranged over spike, dominating at 160-218 and 743-854.

Only in-frame clones appear in the TCRdb table, and some are missing; sequencing was by immunoSEQ multiplex PCR. Of about 140,000 clones listed, roughly 90% are singletons. To note about this clone: No antigen is known for it.

Germline CDR1 is SEHNR and CDR2 is FQNEAQ (reference sequence). The CDR3 contains 17 residues. V shed 5 bases and J 2 bases; nucleotides not matched to a gene: 6. This receptor was obtained from an adult in good health. Material: peripheral blood, obtained on day 0 of AZD1222 vaccination. V is TRBV7-9 and J is TRBJ2-5, with 15 bases identical to TRBD2. DNA for the CDR3: TGTGCCAGCAGCCTCCCGGGACTAGCGGGGGGACAAGAGACCCAGTACTTC. It translates to CASSLPGLAGGQETQYF.